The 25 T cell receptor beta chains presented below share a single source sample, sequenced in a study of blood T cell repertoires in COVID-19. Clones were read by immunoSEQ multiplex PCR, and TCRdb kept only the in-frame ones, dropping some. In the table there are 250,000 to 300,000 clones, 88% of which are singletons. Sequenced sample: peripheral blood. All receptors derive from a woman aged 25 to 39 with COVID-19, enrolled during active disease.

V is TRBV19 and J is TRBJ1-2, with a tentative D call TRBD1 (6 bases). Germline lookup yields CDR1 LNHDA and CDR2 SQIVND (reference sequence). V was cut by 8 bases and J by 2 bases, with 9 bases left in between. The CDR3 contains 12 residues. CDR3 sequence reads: CASETGNYGYTF. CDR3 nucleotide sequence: TGTGCCAGTGAAACAGGGAACTATGGCTACACCTTC.

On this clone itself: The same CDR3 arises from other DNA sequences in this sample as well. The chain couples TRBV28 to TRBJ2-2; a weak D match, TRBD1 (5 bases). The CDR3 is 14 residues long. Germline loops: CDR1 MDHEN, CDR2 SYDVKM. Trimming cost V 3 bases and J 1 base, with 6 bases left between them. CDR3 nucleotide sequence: TGTGCCAGCAGTTTTGGACAGAACACCGGGGAGCTGTTTTTT. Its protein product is CASSFGQNTGELFF.

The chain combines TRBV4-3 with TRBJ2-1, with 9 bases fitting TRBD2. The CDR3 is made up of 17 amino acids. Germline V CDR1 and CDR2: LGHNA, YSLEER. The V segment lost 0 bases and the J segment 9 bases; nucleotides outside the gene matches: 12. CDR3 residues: CASSQEGEGLANTEQFF. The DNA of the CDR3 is TGCGCCAGCAGCCAAGAAGGGGAGGGACTAGCAAATACTGAGCAGTTCTTC.

Here the CDR3 reads CASSSPGTSGPDSYNEQFF. The CDR3 DNA is TGTGCCAGCAGCTCACCCGGGACTAGCGGCCCCGACTCCTACAATGAGCAGTTCTTC. The chain carries TRBV7-9 and TRBJ2-1; TRBD2 agrees at 11 bases. CDR1 SEHNR and CDR2 FQNEAQ come from the germline V gene (reference sequence). With V trimmed by 4 bases and J by 0 bases, 11 bases remained unmatched. CDR3 length equals 19 residues. Full variable domain (rest looked up from reference TRBV7-9 and TRBJ2-1): DTGVSQNPRHKITKRGQNVTFRCDPISEHNRLYWYRQTLGQGPEFLTYFQNEAQLEKSRLLSDRFSAERPKGSFSTLEIQRTEQGDSAMYLCASSSPGTSGPDSYNEQFFGPGTRLTVL.

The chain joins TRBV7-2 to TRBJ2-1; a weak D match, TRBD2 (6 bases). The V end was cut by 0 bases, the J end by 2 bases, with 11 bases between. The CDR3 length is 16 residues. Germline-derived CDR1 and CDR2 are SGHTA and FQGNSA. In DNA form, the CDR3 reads TGTGCCAGCAGCTTAGCGGGTAGCGGTACCTACAATGAGCAGTTCTTC. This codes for CASSLAGSGTYNEQFF.

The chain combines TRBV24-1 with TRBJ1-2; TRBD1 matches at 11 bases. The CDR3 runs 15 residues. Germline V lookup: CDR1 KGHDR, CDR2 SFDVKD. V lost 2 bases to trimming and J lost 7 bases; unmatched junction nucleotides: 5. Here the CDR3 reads CATSDSRTGGSGYTF. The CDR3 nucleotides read TGTGCCACCAGTGATTCCCGGACAGGGGGCTCTGGCTACACCTTC.

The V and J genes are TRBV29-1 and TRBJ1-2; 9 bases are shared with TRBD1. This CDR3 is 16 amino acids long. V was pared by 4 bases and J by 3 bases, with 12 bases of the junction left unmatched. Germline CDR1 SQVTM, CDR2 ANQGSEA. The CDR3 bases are TGCAGCGTTGGGACCCAAGGACAGGGGACTTACTATGGCTACACCTTC. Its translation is CSVGTQGQGTYYGYTF.

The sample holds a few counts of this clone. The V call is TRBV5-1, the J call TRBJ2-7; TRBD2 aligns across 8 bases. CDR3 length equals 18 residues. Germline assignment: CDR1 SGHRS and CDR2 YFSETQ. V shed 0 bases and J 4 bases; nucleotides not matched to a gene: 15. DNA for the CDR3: TGCGCCAGCAGCTTGGCCTCGGGGGGGACCCCCAGGCCATACGAGCAGTACTTC. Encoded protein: CASSLASGGTPRPYEQYF. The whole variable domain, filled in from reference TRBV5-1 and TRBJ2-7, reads KAGVTQTPRYLIKTRGQQVTLSCSPISGHRSVSWYQQTPGQGLQFLFEYFSETQRNKGNFPGRFSGRQFSNSRSEMNVSTLELGDSALYLCASSLASGGTPRPYEQYFGPGTRLTVT.

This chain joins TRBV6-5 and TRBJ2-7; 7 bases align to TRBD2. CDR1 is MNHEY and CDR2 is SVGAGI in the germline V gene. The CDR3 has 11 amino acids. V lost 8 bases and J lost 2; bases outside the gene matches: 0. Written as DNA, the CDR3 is TGTGCCAGCGGGGGGGCCTACGAGCAGTACTTC. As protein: CASGGAYEQYF.

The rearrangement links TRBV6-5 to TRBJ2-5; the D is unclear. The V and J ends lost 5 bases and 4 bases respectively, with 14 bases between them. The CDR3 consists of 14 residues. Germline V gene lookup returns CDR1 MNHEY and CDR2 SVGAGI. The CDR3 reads CASSLRVGRETQYF. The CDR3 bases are TGTGCCAGCAGTCTCCGGGTAGGTCGAGAGACCCAGTACTTC.

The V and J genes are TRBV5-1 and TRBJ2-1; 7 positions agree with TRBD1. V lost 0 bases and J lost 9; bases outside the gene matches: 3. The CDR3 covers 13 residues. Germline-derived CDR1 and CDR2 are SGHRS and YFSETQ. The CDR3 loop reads CASSLERGLEQFF. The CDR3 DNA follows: TGCGCCAGCAGCTTGGAGAGGGGGCTTGAGCAGTTCTTC.

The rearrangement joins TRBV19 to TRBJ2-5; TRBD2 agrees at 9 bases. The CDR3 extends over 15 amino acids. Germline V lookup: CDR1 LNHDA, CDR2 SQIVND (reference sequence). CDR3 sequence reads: CPCGGGGAGQETQYF. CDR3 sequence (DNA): TGTCCCTGCGGGGGGGGCGGGGCGGGTCAGGAGACCCAGTACTTC.

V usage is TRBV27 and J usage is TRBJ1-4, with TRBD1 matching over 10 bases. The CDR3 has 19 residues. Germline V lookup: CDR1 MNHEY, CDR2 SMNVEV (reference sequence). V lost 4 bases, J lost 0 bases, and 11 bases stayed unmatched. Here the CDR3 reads CASSSPGQGPFATNEKLFF. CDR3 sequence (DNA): TGTGCCAGCAGTTCACCGGGACAGGGGCCTTTTGCAACTAATGAAAAACTGTTTTTT.

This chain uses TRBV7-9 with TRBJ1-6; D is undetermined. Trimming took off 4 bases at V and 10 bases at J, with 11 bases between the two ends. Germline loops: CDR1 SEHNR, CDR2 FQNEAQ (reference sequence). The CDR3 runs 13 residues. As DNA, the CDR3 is TGTGCCAGCAGCTCCGCAACAAGATCACCCCTCCACTTT. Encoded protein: CASSSATRSPLHF.

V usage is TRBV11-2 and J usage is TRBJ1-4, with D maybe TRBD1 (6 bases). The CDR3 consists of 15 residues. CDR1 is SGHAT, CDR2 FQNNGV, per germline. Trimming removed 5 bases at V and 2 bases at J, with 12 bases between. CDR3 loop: CASSHPGVTNEKLFF. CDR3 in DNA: TGTGCCAGCAGCCACCCAGGGGTGACTAATGAAAAACTGTTTTTT. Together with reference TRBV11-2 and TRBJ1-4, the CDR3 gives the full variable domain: EAGVAQSPRYKIIEKRQSVAFWCNPISGHATLYWYQQILGQGPKLLIQFQNNGVVDDSQLPKDRFSAERLKGVDSTLKIQPAKLEDSAVYLCASSHPGVTNEKLFFGSGTQLSVL.

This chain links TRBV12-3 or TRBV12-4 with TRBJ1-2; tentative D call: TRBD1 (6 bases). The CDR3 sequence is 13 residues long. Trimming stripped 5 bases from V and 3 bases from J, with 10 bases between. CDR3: CASSTGMYYGYTF. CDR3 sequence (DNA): TGTGCCAGCAGTACAGGGATGTACTATGGCTACACCTTC.

The CDR3 region is CSASTASGNLNNEQFF. The CDR3 nucleotides are TGCAGTGCTAGTACGGCTAGCGGCAACCTAAACAATGAGCAGTTCTTC. The rearrangement uses TRBV20-1 and TRBJ2-1, with 7 bases identical to TRBD2. Germline-derived CDR1 and CDR2 are DFQATT and SNEGSKA (reference sequence). Trimming removed 3 bases from V and 5 bases from J; junction bases left unmatched: 13. This CDR3 has 16 amino acids.

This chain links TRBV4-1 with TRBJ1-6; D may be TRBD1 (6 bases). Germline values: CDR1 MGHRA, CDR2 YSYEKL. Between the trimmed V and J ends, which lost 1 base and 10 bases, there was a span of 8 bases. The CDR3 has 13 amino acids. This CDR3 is CASSQVGGSPLHF. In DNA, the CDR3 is TGCGCCAGCAGCCAAGTAGGGGGATCACCCCTCCACTTT.

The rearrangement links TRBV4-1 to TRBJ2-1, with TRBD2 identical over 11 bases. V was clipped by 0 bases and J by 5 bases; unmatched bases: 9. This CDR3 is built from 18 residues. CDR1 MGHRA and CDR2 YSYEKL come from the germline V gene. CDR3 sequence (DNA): TGCGCCAGCAGCCAAGATATATGGACACTAGCGGGAGACAATGAGCAGTTCTTC. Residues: CASSQDIWTLAGDNEQFF.

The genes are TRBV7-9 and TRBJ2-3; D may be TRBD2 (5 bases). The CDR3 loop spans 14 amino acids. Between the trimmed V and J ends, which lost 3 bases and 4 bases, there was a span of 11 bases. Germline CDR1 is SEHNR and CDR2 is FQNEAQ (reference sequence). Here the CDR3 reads CASSFSVGADTQYF. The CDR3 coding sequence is TGTGCCAGCAGCTTCTCAGTGGGAGCAGATACGCAGTATTTT. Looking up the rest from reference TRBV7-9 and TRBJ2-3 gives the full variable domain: DTGVSQNPRHKITKRGQNVTFRCDPISEHNRLYWYRQTLGQGPEFLTYFQNEAQLEKSRLLSDRFSAERPKGSFSTLEIQRTEQGDSAMYLCASSFSVGADTQYFGPGTRLTVL.

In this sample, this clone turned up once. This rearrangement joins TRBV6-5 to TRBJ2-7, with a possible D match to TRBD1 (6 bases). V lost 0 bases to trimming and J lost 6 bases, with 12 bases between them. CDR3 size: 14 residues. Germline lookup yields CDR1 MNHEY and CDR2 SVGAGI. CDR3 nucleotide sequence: TGTGCCAGCAGTTACTCGATGCTCAGGGGCGAGCAGTACTTC. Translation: CASSYSMLRGEQYF.

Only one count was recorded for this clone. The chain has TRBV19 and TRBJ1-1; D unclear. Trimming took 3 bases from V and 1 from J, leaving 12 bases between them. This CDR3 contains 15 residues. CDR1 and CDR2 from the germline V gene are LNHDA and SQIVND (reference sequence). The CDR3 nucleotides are TGTGCCAGTAGTATCCGCGGGGAAGGGAACACTGAAGCTTTCTTT. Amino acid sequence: CASSIRGEGNTEAFF.

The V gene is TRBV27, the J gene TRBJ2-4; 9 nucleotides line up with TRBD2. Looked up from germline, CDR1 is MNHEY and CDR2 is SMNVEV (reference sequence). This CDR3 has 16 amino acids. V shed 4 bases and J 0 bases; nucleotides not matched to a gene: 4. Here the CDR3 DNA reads TGTGCCAGCAGTTCCACTAGCGGGCTAGCCAAAAACATTCAGTACTTC. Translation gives CASSSTSGLAKNIQYF.

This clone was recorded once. CDR3 DNA sequence: TGTGCCAGCAGCTTAGCGGTGGGGACTAGCGGAGGTACGACGCAGTACTTC. Translated: CASSLAVGTSGGTTQYF. The rearrangement links TRBV7-9 to TRBJ2-7; 11 bases align to TRBD2. V lost 0 bases to trimming and J lost 9 bases; unmatched junction nucleotides: 13. Germline V gene data show CDR1 as SEHNR and CDR2 as FQNEAQ (reference sequence). The CDR3 is 17 residues long.

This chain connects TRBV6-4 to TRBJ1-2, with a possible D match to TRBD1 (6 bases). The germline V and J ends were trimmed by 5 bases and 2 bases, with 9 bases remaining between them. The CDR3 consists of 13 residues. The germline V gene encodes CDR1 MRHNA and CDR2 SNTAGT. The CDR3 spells CASSPQGNYGYTF. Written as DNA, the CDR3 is TGTGCCAGCAGTCCCCAGGGGAACTATGGCTACACCTTC.